This T cell receptor beta chain was obtained from a study of blood T cell repertoires in COVID-19. The sample holds one count of this clone. This table comes from immunoSEQ multiplex PCR, and its TCRdb copy is limited to in-frame clones, with some not included. The sample gives about 250,000 clones, 70% to 90% of which show up once; roughly 1.4% is in the top ten. This receptor was taken from a man aged 80 or over with acute or convalescent COVID-19. What was sequenced was peripheral blood.

The CDR3 spells CASSQGPGLSTDTQYF. As DNA, the CDR3 is TGTGCCAGCAGCCAAGGACCCGGGTTGAGCACAGATACGCAGTATTTT. This rearrangement joins TRBV3-1 (or the pseudogene TRBV3-2) to TRBJ2-3; D uncertain. Per germline, CDR1 LGHDT and CDR2 YNNKEL (reference sequence). V was cut by 1 base and J by 0 bases, with 11 bases left in between. The CDR3 totals 16 residues.